The T cell receptor beta chain under discussion was sequenced for a study of regulatory T cells in long-lasting Graves disease. This clonotype was seen a few times. Libraries of TCR beta came from iRepertoire HTBI primers plus Arm-PCR of CDR3 regions. TCRdb ran MiXCR on the multiplex PCR reads and lists one entry per CDR3 protein. Of 550,000 or so distinct CDR3 sequences in the sample, around 12% were seen once. Noted time point: newly diagnosed GD, antithyroid drugs for less than 3 months. PBMCs provided the RNA from which the TCR library was made. The CDR3 is 10 amino acids. Trimming removed 5 bases from V and 8 bases from J, with 5 bases in between. In germline, CDR1 is MDHEN, CDR2 SYDVKM. The sample also formed part of further work on T cells in Graves' hyperthyroidism and ophthalmopathy. That work states: Diagnoses were made from clinical symptoms, serum measures (thyroxine and TRAb), thyroid ultrasound and orbital computed tomography. An initial round of RT-PCR targeting the TCR CDR3 relied on the HTBI primer set. Ophthalmopathy was predicted by the model a median of approximately 6 months ahead of onset.

The receptor was isolated from a woman in her 30s with Graves disease. Sequencing was performed on peripheral blood mononuclear cells (PBMCs), taken at new diagnosis, from a patient treated with antithyroid drugs. The chain employs TRBV28 and TRBJ2-3; D is unresolved. CDR3 in amino acids: CASSGSTQYF. CDR3 coding DNA: TGTGCCAGCAGTGGTAGTACGCAGTATTTT. Based on the CDR3 plus reference TRBV28 and TRBJ2-3, the full variable domain is DVKVTQSSRYLVKRTGEKVFLECVQDMDHENMFWYRQDPGLGLRLIYFSYDVKMKEKGDIPEGYSVSREKKERFSLILESASTNQTSMYLCASSGSTQYFGPGTRLTVL.